The 2 T cell receptor beta chains listed next were all sequenced from one sample in a study of T-cell memory formation after mild COVID-19. MiXCR was run by TCRdb on the 5' RACE reads, yielding one entry per CDR3 protein. The table has around 500,000 distinct CDR3 sequences, about 20% seen once. Sequenced sample: PBMCs or a T cell subset sorted from them (not recorded which). Receptor source: an adult woman who had mild COVID-19 (a few samples of this study predate the infection). Cell type and time point are not known.

There are a few counts of this clonotype. The V gene is TRBV5-1, the J gene TRBJ1-1, with 7 bases matching TRBD1. V lost 4 bases and J lost 8; bases outside the gene matches: 2. Germline loops: CDR1 SGHRS, CDR2 YFSETQ. The CDR3 loop spans 11 amino acids. This CDR3 reads CASSQDREAFF. CDR3 sequence (DNA): TGCGCCAGCAGCCAGGACAGGGAAGCTTTCTTT.

This chain joins TRBV7-9 and TRBJ2-5, with D perhaps matching TRBD2 (5 bases). The germline V and J ends were trimmed by 1 base and 2 bases, with 11 bases remaining between them. Germline values: CDR1 SEHNR, CDR2 FQNEAQ (reference sequence). The CDR3 extends over 15 amino acids. The DNA for the CDR3 is TGTGCCAGCAGCTTAGGTACTAGACCACAAGAGACCCAGTACTTC. It codes for CASSLGTRPQETQYF.